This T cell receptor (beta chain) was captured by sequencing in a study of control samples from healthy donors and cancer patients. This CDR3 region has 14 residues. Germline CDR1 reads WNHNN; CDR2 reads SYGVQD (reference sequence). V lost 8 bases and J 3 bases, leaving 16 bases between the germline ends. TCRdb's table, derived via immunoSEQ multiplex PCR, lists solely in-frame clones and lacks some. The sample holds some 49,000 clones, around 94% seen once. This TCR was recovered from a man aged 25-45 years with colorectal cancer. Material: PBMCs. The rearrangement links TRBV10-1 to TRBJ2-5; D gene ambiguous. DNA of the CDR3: TGCGCCAGCCGGGTGCTATCGGGTAAAGAGACCCAGTACTTC. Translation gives CASRVLSGKETQYF.